The 31 T cell receptor beta chains given below trace back to one sample, sequenced in a study of graft-versus-host responses after intestinal transplantation. Their specific antigens are unknown. The repertoire was sequenced with immunoSEQ multiplex PCR; TCRdb's copy has only in-frame clones and lacks some. The table has some 120,000 clones, around nine tenths seen once. The specimen comprised unstimulated CD4+ T cells sorted from spleen or lymph node cells, sampled before intestinal transplant. The receptor source for this set is a human donor who received an intestinal transplant.

The chain has TRBV19 and TRBJ1-2; 10 bases agree with TRBD1. The germline V gene has CDR1 LNHDA and CDR2 SQIVND (reference sequence). The CDR3 has 15 residues. The V segment lost 10 bases and the J segment 6 bases; nucleotides outside the gene matches: 14. In DNA, the CDR3 is TGTGCCACCTATCCCCCCCCGGGACAGGGGAATGGCTACACCTTC. Translation gives CATYPPPGQGNGYTF.

The genes are TRBV9 and TRBJ1-1; no definite D call. The CDR3 is made up of 13 amino acids. Trimming removed 2 bases at V and 3 bases at J, with 8 bases between. Per germline, CDR1 SGDLS and CDR2 YYNGEE. The CDR3 protein is CASSVQIDTEAFF. In nucleotides, the CDR3 is TGTGCCAGCAGCGTCCAGATAGACACTGAAGCTTTCTTT.

The rearrangement joins TRBV6-5 to TRBJ1-5; D unclear. The CDR3 loop spans 13 amino acids. Germline CDR1 and CDR2: MNHEY and SVGAGI. Between the trimmed V and J ends, which lost 2 bases and 3 bases, there was a span of 5 bases. In DNA form, the CDR3 reads TGTGCCAGCAGTTACCCCGCCAATCAGCCCCAGCATTTT. Translating it yields CASSYPANQPQHF.

V usage is TRBV2 and J usage is TRBJ1-5, with D maybe TRBD1 (6 bases). Germline V gene data show CDR1 as SNHLY and CDR2 as FYNNEI. The CDR3 has 15 residues. The germline V and J ends were trimmed by 8 bases and 0 bases, with 14 bases remaining between them. CDR3 in DNA: TGTGCCAGCGGAGGACAGATCCATAGCAATCAGCCCCAGCATTTT. Translated: CASGGQIHSNQPQHF.

This clone was counted a few times. CDR3 bases: TGTGCCAGCGGCTCGGGACAGGGGAGCTCTGGGGCCAACGTCCTGACTTTC. This translates into CASGSGQGSSGANVLTF. The V and J genes are TRBV7-9 and TRBJ2-6, with TRBD1 identical over 10 bases. V lost 8 bases, J lost 0 bases, and 7 bases stayed unmatched. The CDR3 contains 17 residues. Germline-derived CDR1 and CDR2 are SEHNR and FQNEAQ (reference sequence).

The CDR3 DNA is TGTGCCAGCAGCTCGCGACAGGGGTCCGGGGAGCTGTTTTTT. Translation gives CASSSRQGSGELFF. The rearrangement links TRBV7-2 to TRBJ2-2; TRBD1 aligns across 8 bases. CDR3 size: 14 residues. V dropped 4 bases and J dropped 6; count of bases not matched to a gene: 4. Germline values: CDR1 SGHTA, CDR2 FQGNSA.

The chain has TRBV7-2 and TRBJ1-6; D might be TRBD1 (5 bases). Germline values: CDR1 SGHTA, CDR2 FQGNSA. This CDR3 has 15 residues. Trimming took 2 bases from V and 8 from J, leaving 13 bases between them. CDR3 nucleotides: TGTGCCAGCAGCTTAAGGGCAGGAGGGGATTCACCCCTCCACTTT. Translating gives CASSLRAGGDSPLHF.

The rearrangement links TRBV5-1 to TRBJ2-5; no definite D call. Germline V CDR1 and CDR2: SGHRS, YFSETQ. V was trimmed by 5 bases and J by 2 bases, leaving 4 bases between them. The CDR3 contains 11 residues. CDR3 protein: CASRQQETQYF. DNA of the CDR3: TGCGCCAGCAGGCAACAAGAGACCCAGTACTTC.

This chain connects TRBV5-1 to TRBJ2-3; 15 bases are a match to TRBD2. CDR3 length equals 15 residues. Germline V lookup: CDR1 SGHRS, CDR2 YFSETQ. Trimming removed 6 bases from V and 6 bases from J; junction bases left unmatched: 5. The CDR3 protein is CASNPGTSGGDTQYF. The CDR3 DNA sequence: TGCGCCAGCAACCCCGGGACTAGCGGGGGGGATACGCAGTATTTT.

The J gene is TRBJ1-2, the V gene TRBV14; D remains ambiguous. CDR1 is SGHDN, CDR2 FVKESK, per germline. CDR3 length equals 11 residues. Trimming shortened V by 1 base and J by 10 bases, and 7 bases separated the two germline ends. The chain's CDR3 is CASSQARIYTF. Here the CDR3 DNA reads TGTGCCAGCAGCCAAGCCAGGATCTACACCTTC.

V usage is TRBV4-1 and J usage is TRBJ2-1; 13 nucleotides agree with TRBD2. The germline V gene encodes CDR1 MGHRA and CDR2 YSYEKL. The V gene end was trimmed by 4 bases and the J gene end by 8 bases; junction bases not matched to a gene: 5. CDR3 size: 15 residues. CDR3 protein: CASSPTSGGAYEQFF. The CDR3 nucleotides are TGCGCCAGCAGCCCTACTAGCGGGGGGGCTTATGAGCAGTTCTTC.

The chain has TRBV19 and TRBJ1-1; D call uncertain. The V end lost 7 bases, the J end lost 3 bases, and 21 bases lay between the germline ends. Germline loops: CDR1 LNHDA, CDR2 SQIVND (reference sequence). The length of the CDR3 is 16 residues. CDR3 sequence: CASTHAGRGRDTEAFF. CDR3 nucleotides: TGTGCCAGTACCCATGCCGGTCGGGGAAGGGACACTGAAGCTTTCTTT. Full variable domain (rest looked up from reference TRBV19 and TRBJ1-1): DGGITQSPKYLFRKEGQNVTLSCEQNLNHDAMYWYRQDPGQGLRLIYYSQIVNDFQKGDIAEGYSVSREKKESFPLTVTSAQKNPTAFYLCASTHAGRGRDTEAFFGQGTRLTVV.

The chain links TRBV19 to TRBJ1-1, with TRBD1 matching over 9 bases. Unmatched junction bases numbered 7, after V lost 5 bases and J lost 0 bases. The CDR3 is 16 residues long. Germline V CDR1 and CDR2: LNHDA, SQIVND (reference sequence). CDR3 coding DNA: TGTGCCAGTAGTCATAACAGGGGGCGAATGAACACTGAAGCTTTCTTT. Amino acid sequence: CASSHNRGRMNTEAFF.

In the case of this clone: The same CDR3 can be traced to other DNA sequences in this sample. The V gene is TRBV15, the J gene TRBJ2-7, with TRBD1 as a possible D gene (5 bases). This CDR3 is 13 amino acids long. Per germline, CDR1 LNHNV and CDR2 YYDKDF (reference sequence). V gave up 3 bases and J gave up 4 bases, with 10 bases separating them. This chain's CDR3 is CATSRKTAYEQYF. Here the CDR3 DNA reads TGTGCCACCAGCAGGAAGACAGCATACGAGCAGTACTTC.

The chain couples TRBV5-1 to TRBJ2-2; 8 positions match TRBD1. J gave up 5 bases and V 0 bases, and 6 bases lay outside the gene matches. This CDR3 has 16 residues. Germline CDR1 and CDR2: SGHRS and YFSETQ. CDR3 sequence: CASSLGQGARTGELFF. In DNA, the CDR3 is TGCGCCAGCAGCTTGGGGCAGGGGGCGCGAACCGGGGAGCTGTTTTTT.

In its sample, this clone was seen once. The gene calls are TRBV4-1 and TRBJ1-6; D unresolved. This CDR3 has 15 residues. Germline CDR1 reads MGHRA; CDR2 reads YSYEKL. The V end was cut by 1 base, the J end by 5 bases, with 9 bases between. CDR3 protein: CASSQGFFHNSPLHF. DNA of the CDR3: TGCGCCAGCAGCCAAGGTTTCTTCCATAATTCACCCCTCCACTTT.

The CDR3 spells CASRAGMNTGELFF. The CDR3 DNA is TGCGCCAGCAGAGCGGGGATGAACACCGGGGAGCTGTTTTTT. The rearrangement links TRBV5-1 to TRBJ2-2; TRBD2 matches 7 bases. Germline assignment: CDR1 SGHRS and CDR2 YFSETQ. V shed 5 bases and J 1 base; nucleotides not matched to a gene: 2. The CDR3 extends over 14 amino acids.

The chain employs TRBV30 and TRBJ2-2, with no clear D. Per germline, CDR1 GTSNPN and CDR2 SVGIG (reference sequence). The CDR3 has 15 residues. The V end was cut by 0 bases, the J end by 1 base, with 9 bases between. The CDR3, as DNA: TGTGCCTGGAGTGTATGGAGAAAGAACACCGGGGAGCTGTTTTTT. Residues: CAWSVWRKNTGELFF.

The chain is built from TRBV7-9 and TRBJ2-2; D unclear. Trimming took off 10 bases at V and 4 bases at J, with 19 bases between the two ends. Germline V gene sequence: CDR1 SEHNR, CDR2 FQNEAQ (reference sequence). There are 15 residues in the CDR3. CDR3 bases: TGTGCCACTACGGACCGGTCCCTCTTCACCGGGGAGCTGTTTTTT. Its translation is CATTDRSLFTGELFF.

This clone appeared once. The chain recombines TRBV5-6 with TRBJ1-1, with unresolved D. The CDR3 is made up of 13 amino acids. The V end lost 1 base, the J end lost 8 bases, and 12 bases lay between the germline ends. CDR1 and CDR2 from the germline V gene are SGHDT and YYEEEE. In DNA, the CDR3 is TGTGCCAGCAGCTTGAATCAGCTGGGAGAAGCTTTCTTT. Translating gives CASSLNQLGEAFF.

On this clone itself: The sample holds other DNA sequences that translate to the same CDR3. The chain recombines TRBV7-9 with TRBJ2-7; 15 bases align to TRBD2. V was clipped by 5 bases and J by 6 bases; unmatched bases: 5. This CDR3 is 15 amino acids long. Germline CDR1 reads SEHNR; CDR2 reads FQNEAQ (reference sequence). This CDR3 reads CASSGTSGGQGEQYF. The CDR3, as DNA: TGTGCCAGCAGCGGGACTAGCGGGGGGCAAGGCGAGCAGTACTTC.

In nucleotides, the CDR3 is TGTGCCAGCAGCTTGAATGGGGGAAAACTGTTTTTT. The encoded protein is CASSLNGGKLFF. This chain uses TRBV7-2 with TRBJ1-4, with D possibly matching TRBD1 (5 bases). This CDR3 region has 12 residues. Trimming cost V 3 bases and J 10 bases, with 9 bases left between them. Germline V gives CDR1 SGHTA, CDR2 FQGNSA.

V usage is TRBV5-1 and J usage is TRBJ2-7, with unresolved D. The ends were cut back, 0 bases at V and 0 bases at J, with 7 bases in the middle. CDR3 length equals 14 residues. CDR1 SGHRS and CDR2 YFSETQ come from the germline V gene. CDR3 in amino acids: CASSLGTASYEQYF. The CDR3 nucleotides read TGCGCCAGCAGCTTGGGGACCGCCTCCTACGAGCAGTACTTC.

The chain carries TRBV12-5 and TRBJ2-1; no definite D call. Germline assignment: CDR1 LGHNT and CDR2 FRNRAP. V lost 6 bases to trimming and J lost 10 bases, with 16 bases between them. The CDR3 covers 13 residues. The CDR3: CASGLASMGEQFF. For the CDR3, the DNA is TGTGCTAGTGGCCTGGCATCGATGGGCGAGCAGTTCTTC.

This chain uses TRBV18 with TRBJ1-4; maybe TRBD1 (5 bases). V was pared by 6 bases and J by 8 bases, with 10 bases between. The length of the CDR3 is 12 residues. Germline values: CDR1 KGHSH, CDR2 LQKENI. CDR3 DNA: TGTGCCAGCTCCGGGGCTAGGGAAAAACTGTTTTTT. It translates to CASSGAREKLFF. The full variable domain, in which reference TRBV18 and TRBJ1-4 provide the parts outside the CDR3, is NAGVMQNPRHLVRRRGQEARLRCSPMKGHSHVYWYRQLPEEGLKFMVYLQKENIIDESGMPKERFSAEFPKEGPSILRIQQVVRGDSAAYFCASSGAREKLFFGSGTQLSVL.

V and J are TRBV18 and TRBJ2-1, with 9 bases lining up with TRBD1. Germline CDR1 reads KGHSH; CDR2 reads LQKENI. The J segment lost 3 bases and the V segment lost 3 bases, leaving 9 bases of the junction unmatched. The CDR3 sequence is 17 residues long. The CDR3 coding sequence is TGTGCCAGCTCACCTAAGGACAGGGGATCGTACTACAATGAGCAGTTCTTC. Residues: CASSPKDRGSYYNEQFF.

V and J are TRBV18 and TRBJ1-1; weak D call: TRBD1 (5 bases). Germline CDR1 is KGHSH and CDR2 is LQKENI. Trimming stripped 4 bases from V and 0 bases from J, with 15 bases between. The CDR3 has 16 amino acids. The CDR3 DNA reads TGTGCCAGCTCACGGGGGTTGCCTTCGATGAACACTGAAGCTTTCTTT. Amino acid sequence: CASSRGLPSMNTEAFF.

The chain couples TRBV19 to TRBJ2-5, with 14 bases lining up with TRBD2. V lost 6 bases, J lost 4 bases, and 4 bases stayed unmatched. There are 15 residues in the CDR3. Germline CDR1 LNHDA, CDR2 SQIVND (reference sequence). In DNA, the CDR3 is TGTGCCAGTAGCGGGACTAGCGGGGGATTAGAGACCCAGTACTTC. It encodes CASSGTSGGLETQYF.

The J gene is TRBJ2-1, the V gene TRBV6-5; TRBD2 aligns across 10 bases. Germline V gives CDR1 MNHEY, CDR2 SVGAGI. The CDR3 runs 14 residues. The V gene end was trimmed by 6 bases and the J gene end by 4 bases; junction bases not matched to a gene: 3. CDR3 amino acids: CASRGLAEYNEQFF. CDR3 in DNA: TGTGCCAGCAGAGGACTAGCGGAATACAATGAGCAGTTCTTC.

This chain joins TRBV11-2 and TRBJ2-1, with D uncertain. The germline V and J ends were trimmed by 5 bases and 3 bases, with 8 bases remaining between them. Looked up from germline, CDR1 is SGHAT and CDR2 is FQNNGV. CDR3 length: 13 amino acids. The DNA of the CDR3 is TGTGCCAGCAGCCCAGGCCTCTACAATGAGCAGTTCTTC. This gives the protein CASSPGLYNEQFF.

This clone was seen a single time. The chain couples TRBV5-1 to TRBJ1-3; 9 bases match TRBD1. This CDR3 is 15 amino acids long. Trimming at V came to 0 bases and at J to 7 bases, leaving 5 bases not matched to a gene. The germline V gene encodes CDR1 SGHRS and CDR2 YFSETQ. CDR3 in amino acids: CASSLGTGEVNTIYF. The CDR3 DNA reads as TGCGCCAGCAGCTTGGGGACAGGGGAGGTTAACACCATATATTTT.